Following are 28 T cell receptor beta chains from one sample sequenced in a study of blood T cells in healthy people across ages. The use of a sample-barcoded 5' primer and a J-beta primer mix characterized a second PCR of roughly 7 to 11 cycles. MiXCR, run by TCRdb on the 5' RACE reads, gives a single entry per CDR3 protein. The top ten hold under 4.5% of the sample, which has 750,000 to 850,000 distinct CDR3 sequences, 25% seen once. The same data also went into a second study, on T cells of mothers and their children.

The sequenced material came from blood. These TCRs come from a boy between 5 and 17 years old in good health.

The chain couples TRBV10-3 to TRBJ2-7; TRBD1 might be the D (5 bases). Germline V gene data show CDR1 as ENHRY and CDR2 as SYGVKD. This CDR3 spans 15 amino acids. Trimming pared 1 base from V and 1 base from J, leaving 11 bases between. The CDR3 DNA is TGTGCCATCAGTGAGTTAAAGGGGTTATCCTACGAGCAGTACTTC. Translation gives CAISELKGLSYEQYF.

This clonotype was seen only a few times. The chain has TRBV21-1 and TRBJ1-1. TRBV21-1 is a listed pseudogene. CDR3 size: 13 residues. In DNA, the CDR3 is TGTGCCAGCAGCAATAACGGGGTCCCTGAAGCTTTCTTT. Translating gives CASSNNGVPEAFF.

The V and J genes are TRBV7-3 and TRBJ2-2; TRBD2 matches 14 bases. The germline gives CDR1 SGHTA, CDR2 FQGTGA. Trimming at V came to 5 bases and at J to 7 bases, leaving 9 bases not matched to a gene. CDR3 length: 17 amino acids. CDR3 nucleotide sequence: TGTGCCAGCAGCCTCGGGACTAGCGGGAGCTTGAGCGGGGAGCTGTTTTTT. Translation gives CASSLGTSGSLSGELFF.

This clonotype has only a few counts. The V gene is TRBV7-2, the J gene TRBJ1-4; 7 nucleotides agree with TRBD1. The CDR3 runs to 16 residues. The junction had 7 bases not matched to a gene; V was cut back by 1 base and J by 5 bases. The V gene's germline CDR1 is SGHTA and CDR2 FQGNSA. The CDR3 sequence is CASSLGQGGLNEKLFF. The CDR3, as DNA: TGTGCCAGCAGCTTAGGGCAGGGGGGCCTAAATGAAAAACTGTTTTTT.

The rearrangement uses TRBV3-1 and TRBJ2-1; 7 bases match TRBD2. From germline, CDR1 is LGHDT and CDR2 YNNKEL (reference sequence). CDR3 length: 14 residues. V lost 9 bases, J lost 6 bases, and 11 bases stayed unmatched. CDR3 loop: CARGQRGPFNEQFF. The CDR3 DNA follows: TGTGCCAGGGGGCAGCGGGGACCTTTCAATGAGCAGTTCTTC.

Of note for this clonotype: At one end, the junction sequence differs from germline, possibly due to a read error. The chain couples TRBV3-1 to TRBJ2-5; D is tentatively TRBD1 or TRBD2 (5 bases each). The CDR3 covers 11 residues. Germline V lookup: CDR1 LGHDT, CDR2 YNNKEL (reference sequence). The CDR3 loop is CASSQDSGRNF. CDR3 sequence (DNA): TGTGCCAGTAGCCAAGATTCGGGACGAAACTTC.

The rearrangement uses TRBV4-1 and TRBJ1-3; D remains ambiguous. Germline V CDR1 and CDR2: MGHRA, YSYEKL. This CDR3 has 16 residues. V was cut by 2 bases and J by 0 bases, with 11 bases left in between. The CDR3, as DNA: TGCGCCAGCAGCCAAACCCTGATCAACTCTGGAAACACCATATATTTT. The encoded protein is CASSQTLINSGNTIYF.

The chain employs TRBV20-1 and TRBJ2-5; TRBD2 might be the D (5 bases). The J call may be faulty, since TRBJ2-7 better matches the DNA end. CDR1 and CDR2 from the germline V gene are DFQATT and SNEGSKA (reference sequence). The length of the CDR3 is 15 residues. The CDR3 sequence: CSARDRGGPTYEQYF. The CDR3 DNA is TGCAGTGCTAGAGATCGCGGAGGACCAACCTACGAGCAGTACTTC.

The V and J genes are TRBV7-3 and TRBJ2-2, with 7 bases fitting TRBD2. Unmatched junction bases numbered 1, after V lost 1 base and J lost 2 bases. Germline-derived CDR1 and CDR2 are SGHTA and FQGTGA. This CDR3 spans 15 amino acids. This chain's CDR3 is CASSLRGLNTGELFF. The CDR3, as DNA: TGTGCCAGCAGCTTAAGGGGACTAAACACCGGGGAGCTGTTTTTT.

The chain recombines TRBV14 with TRBJ1-2; a possible D gene is TRBD1 (6 bases). V dropped 3 bases and J dropped 4 bases, with 15 bases sitting between them. The CDR3 extends over 15 amino acids. CDR1 is SGHDN, CDR2 FVKESK, per germline. The CDR3 spells CASSQPGAGSYGYTF. The CDR3 DNA reads TGTGCCAGCAGCCAGCCGGGGGCAGGGTCCTATGGCTACACCTTC.

The genes are TRBV3-1 and TRBJ1-2; 8 positions agree with TRBD1. The CDR3 consists of 15 residues. Germline CDR1 is LGHDT and CDR2 is YNNKEL (reference sequence). J was trimmed by 0 bases and V by 4 bases; bases with no gene match: 4. The CDR3 coding sequence is TGTGCCAGCAGCCGAAGGGACAGGACTAACTATGGCTACACCTTC. This codes for CASSRRDRTNYGYTF.

The CDR3 region is CASRTGGMNTIYF. The CDR3, as DNA: TGTGCCAGCAGAACAGGGGGAATGAACACCATATATTTT. The chain uses TRBV12-3 or TRBV12-4 and TRBJ1-3, with 8 bases aligning to TRBD1. Trimming cost V 6 bases and J 7 bases; bases outside gene matches: 5. The CDR3 sequence is 13 residues long.

The chain couples TRBV15 to TRBJ2-1; possible D gene TRBD2, 5 bases. Germline lookup yields CDR1 LNHNV and CDR2 YYDKDF (reference sequence). The CDR3 is 14 amino acids. V gave up 3 bases and J gave up 6 bases, with 12 bases separating them. The DNA of the CDR3 is TGTGCCACCAGCAGTGCGGGTCGGGGCAATGAGCAGTTCTTC. Translating gives CATSSAGRGNEQFF. The whole variable domain, filled in from reference TRBV15 and TRBJ2-1, reads DAMVIQNPRYQVTQFGKPVTLSCSQTLNHNVMYWYQQKSSQAPKLLFHYYDKDFNNEADTPDNFQSRRPNTSFCFLDIRSPGLGDTAMYLCATSSAGRGNEQFFGPGTRLTVL.

The count of this clonotype is one. The rearrangement joins TRBV27 to TRBJ1-1; a possible D gene is TRBD1 (5 bases). Germline V gives CDR1 MNHEY, CDR2 SMNVEV (reference sequence). Trimming cost V 6 bases and J 10 bases, with 21 bases left between them. CDR3 length: 14 residues. The CDR3 spells CASSYDSRDLGAFF. The CDR3 coding sequence is TGTGCCAGCAGCTATGACTCCCGGGACTTGGGAGCTTTCTTT.

The chain uses TRBV25-1 and TRBJ2-7, with D possibly TRBD1 on 6 matching bases. The CDR3 runs to 14 residues. V lost 5 bases, J lost 3 bases, and 14 bases lay in between. Germline V CDR1 and CDR2: MGHDK, SYGVNS. DNA for the CDR3: TGTGCCAGCAGTTCCCGGACAGAGGGCTACGAGCAGTACTTC. Protein product: CASSSRTEGYEQYF.

This clonotype was picked up a small number of times. DNA of the CDR3: TGCGCCAGCAGCTCATGGACAGGGTCGGCCGGGGAGCTGTTTTTT. Protein sequence: CASSSWTGSAGELFF. The chain employs TRBV4-3 and TRBJ2-2, with 8 bases fitting TRBD1. Germline V gene sequence: CDR1 LGHNA, CDR2 YSLEER. This CDR3 contains 15 residues. The trim removed 5 bases at V and 6 bases at J, leaving 8 bases unmatched.

This clonotype was seen more than once but under ten times. J is TRBJ2-7 and V is TRBV7-9; 9 nucleotides agree with TRBD2. CDR3 length: 17 amino acids. V lost 1 base, J lost 2 bases, and 9 bases stayed unmatched. Germline V gene sequence: CDR1 SEHNR, CDR2 FQNEAQ (reference sequence). CDR3 region: CASSLDAGGTLTYEQYF. CDR3 nucleotide sequence: TGTGCCAGCAGCTTAGACGCGGGGGGGACCCTCACCTACGAGCAGTACTTC.

The J gene is TRBJ1-4, the V gene TRBV3-1; D call uncertain. Germline CDR1 and CDR2: LGHDT and YNNKEL (reference sequence). V lost 1 base to trimming and J lost 6 bases, with 3 bases between them. The CDR3 is made up of 12 amino acids. CDR3 protein: CASSQGYEKLFF. CDR3 DNA sequence: TGTGCCAGCAGCCAAGGATATGAAAAACTGTTTTTT.

V gene TRBV28 combines with J gene TRBJ2-7; TRBD1 agrees at 8 bases. This CDR3 comprises 13 residues. Germline CDR1 reads MDHEN; CDR2 reads SYDVKM. Trimming removed 8 bases from V and 5 bases from J; junction bases left unmatched: 8. CDR3 loop: CASRGTGIHEQYF. CDR3 nucleotides: TGTGCCAGCCGGGGGACAGGTATCCACGAGCAGTACTTC.

This clonotype turned up a few times. The gene calls are TRBV7-2 and TRBJ1-4; unclear D gene. V lost 4 bases, J lost 5 bases, and 11 bases lay in between. This CDR3 has 14 residues. The V gene's germline CDR1 is SGHTA and CDR2 FQGNSA. This chain's CDR3 is CASSSAGGNEKLFF. As DNA, the CDR3 is TGTGCCAGCAGCTCAGCCGGCGGAAATGAAAAACTGTTTTTT.

Only a few counts were recorded for this clonotype. This chain connects TRBV2 to TRBJ2-5, with D tentatively TRBD2 (6 bases). CDR3 length equals 13 residues. CDR1 is SNHLY and CDR2 is FYNNEI in the germline V gene. Trimming pared 4 bases from V and 9 bases from J, leaving 15 bases between. CDR3 region: CASSGRYSGAQYF. The CDR3 region has the DNA TGTGCCAGCAGTGGACGCTATTCGGGGGCCCAGTACTTC.

The table lists this clonotype with a few counts. The chain recombines TRBV6-5 with TRBJ2-7; D may be TRBD1 (6 bases). The CDR3 loop spans 13 amino acids. The V end lost 1 base, the J end lost 4 bases, and 8 bases lay between the germline ends. Germline loops: CDR1 MNHEY, CDR2 SVGAGI. The CDR3 loop is CASSYWQGYEQYF. CDR3 nucleotides: TGTGCCAGCAGTTACTGGCAGGGGTACGAGCAGTACTTC.

This sequence joins TRBV7-9 and TRBJ2-5; 8 nucleotides line up with TRBD1. The closer fit of TRBJ2-7 to the DNA end suggests the J call may be wrong. This CDR3 is 15 amino acids long. The germline gives CDR1 SEHNR, CDR2 FQNEAQ (reference sequence). The CDR3 sequence: CASRYYRGKSDEQYF. The CDR3 DNA reads TGTGCCAGCAGATACTACAGGGGGAAGAGCGACGAGCAGTACTTC.

The gene calls are TRBV29-1 and TRBJ2-2; TRBD2 matches at 13 bases. Germline lookup yields CDR1 SQVTM and CDR2 ANQGSEA. V gave up 6 bases and J gave up 6 bases; unmatched junction bases: 7. CDR3 size: 15 residues. The CDR3 DNA sequence: TGCAGCGTCAGGGGACTAGCGGGATTCGCCGGGGAGCTGTTTTTT. It is translated as CSVRGLAGFAGELFF.

CDR3 protein: CASSPGQSFSYEQYF. In DNA form, the CDR3 reads TGCGCCAGCAGCCCCGGACAGAGTTTCTCCTACGAGCAGTACTTC. This rearrangement joins TRBV4-3 to TRBJ2-7; weak D call: TRBD1 (6 bases). This CDR3 has 15 amino acids. The V and J ends lost 4 bases and 0 bases respectively, with 13 bases between them. Germline CDR1 LGHNA, CDR2 YSLEER.

This sequence joins TRBV27 and TRBJ1-2; 8 bases map to TRBD1. The CDR3 loop spans 16 amino acids. The ends lost 0 bases at V and 5 bases at J; junction bases unmatched: 8. The V gene's germline CDR1 is MNHEY and CDR2 SMNVEV (reference sequence). CDR3 nucleotide sequence: TGTGCCAGCAGTTTATCAAGGACAGGGAGCCCTTATGGCTACACCTTC. Its translation is CASSLSRTGSPYGYTF.

This clonotype was seen only a few times. This chain uses TRBV20-1 with TRBJ2-7, with 9 bases matching TRBD2. The CDR3 totals 12 residues. Germline V CDR1 and CDR2: DFQATT, SNEGSKA (reference sequence). CDR3 loop: CGRGRGGYEQYF. DNA for the CDR3: TGCGGGCGGGGGCGGGGGGGCTACGAGCAGTACTTC.

This rearrangement joins TRBV5-1 to TRBJ2-5; 8 bases agree with TRBD2. Germline V gene sequence: CDR1 SGHRS, CDR2 YFSETQ. V lost 4 bases and J lost 4; bases outside the gene matches: 9. This CDR3 comprises 15 residues. The CDR3 here is CASSLGGAFGETQYF. The CDR3 region has the DNA TGCGCCAGCAGCCTCGGGGGGGCCTTTGGAGAGACCCAGTACTTC.